This passage covers 21 T cell receptor beta chains from one sample sequenced in a study of Ad26.COV2.S vaccination and SARS-CoV-2 variants. Documented treatment: 15 to 20 received Ad26.COV2.S at low or high dose, single or two shots; about 5 received placebo; per-sample allocation not given. The samples date from day 63 after the first vaccine or placebo injection. Sequencing was performed with immunoSEQ multiplex PCR; in TCRdb, only in-frame clones are kept and a portion is missing. This table has roughly 380,000 clones, over 75% appearing once. Sequences were derived from peripheral blood, sampled in a trial of Ad26.COV2.S vaccine versus placebo. The receptors were gathered from a person aged 18-65 years who received the Ad26.COV2.S COVID-19 vaccine or a placebo.

Worth noting for this clone: The same CDR3 arises from other DNA sequences in this sample as well. This chain links TRBV4-1 with TRBJ2-7, with D unresolved. The V and J ends lost 1 base and 1 base respectively, with 5 bases between them. Looked up from germline, CDR1 is MGHRA and CDR2 is YSYEKL. CDR3 length equals 13 residues. CDR3: CASSQVGSYEQYF. The CDR3 nucleotides read TGCGCCAGCAGCCAAGTCGGGTCCTACGAGCAGTACTTC.

This clone was observed a single time. The V call is TRBV19, the J call TRBJ1-2; a possible D gene is TRBD1 (5 bases). From germline, CDR1 is LNHDA and CDR2 SQIVND (reference sequence). CDR3 size: 14 residues. The V end was cut by 6 bases, the J end by 7 bases, with 18 bases between. The CDR3: CASRSLVEGAGYTF. CDR3 sequence (DNA): TGTGCCAGTAGGAGCCTAGTGGAAGGGGCTGGCTACACCTTC.

This clone was recorded a few times. The chain recombines TRBV6-5 with TRBJ2-7; D is perhaps TRBD1 (6 bases). Germline V lookup: CDR1 MNHEY, CDR2 SVGAGI. This CDR3 has 16 amino acids. V was pared by 0 bases and J by 3 bases, with 15 bases between. As DNA, the CDR3 is TGTGCCAGCAGTTACTCAACAGGGCACGGGGACTACGAGCAGTACTTC. Its protein product is CASSYSTGHGDYEQYF.

The V and J genes are TRBV13 and TRBJ2-7, with D possibly being TRBD1 (6 bases). CDR1 PRHDT and CDR2 FYEKMQ come from the germline V gene (reference sequence). The CDR3 is made up of 16 amino acids. The V end was cut by 4 bases, the J end by 2 bases, with 18 bases between. Here the CDR3 reads CASSSTVGTKPYEQYF. DNA of the CDR3: TGTGCCAGCAGCTCCACCGTCGGGACAAAACCCTACGAGCAGTACTTC.

Written as DNA, the CDR3 is TGTGCCAGCAGTGGATACTCCGGGACAACCTATGGCTACACCTTC. Protein product: CASSGYSGTTYGYTF. The rearrangement uses TRBV2 and TRBJ1-2, with a weak D call TRBD1 (6 bases). From germline, CDR1 is SNHLY and CDR2 FYNNEI. The CDR3 is 15 residues long. V lost 4 bases and J lost 4, with 16 bases in between. Full variable domain (remainder filled in from reference TRBV2 and TRBJ1-2): EPEVTQTPSHQVTQMGQEVILRCVPISNHLYFYWYRQILGQKVEFLVSFYNNEISEKSEIFDDQFSVERPDGSNFTLKIRSTKLEDSAMYFCASSGYSGTTYGYTFGSGTRLTVV.

V and J are TRBV2 and TRBJ1-6; D is unresolved. The CDR3 extends over 15 amino acids. The germline V gene encodes CDR1 SNHLY and CDR2 FYNNEI. V lost 6 bases and J lost 9, with 18 bases in between. CDR3 residues: CASRGGVGRSSPLHF. The CDR3 DNA follows: TGTGCCAGCAGGGGCGGGGTGGGCAGGAGTTCACCCCTCCACTTT.

The chain has TRBV27 and TRBJ2-6; no reliable D call. CDR1 is MNHEY and CDR2 is SMNVEV in the germline V gene (reference sequence). The CDR3 sequence is 14 residues long. Trimming took off 7 bases at V and 0 bases at J, with 7 bases between the two ends. The CDR3 is CASTDPSGANVLTF. CDR3 coding DNA: TGTGCCAGCACCGACCCCTCTGGGGCCAACGTCCTGACTTTC.

The chain uses TRBV21-1 and TRBJ1-1. TRBV21-1 is described as a pseudogene. This CDR3 comprises 17 residues. CDR3 residues: CASRLRAIPPQDTEAFF. CDR3 in DNA: TGTGCCAGCCGCTTAAGGGCAATACCACCCCAGGACACTGAAGCTTTCTTT.

This clone came up a few times. This chain connects TRBV5-4 to TRBJ1-6; possible D gene TRBD1, 6 bases. The germline V gene has CDR1 SGHNT and CDR2 YYREEE (reference sequence). V gave up 3 bases and J gave up 14 bases, with 18 bases separating them. This CDR3 is built from 14 residues. Written as DNA, the CDR3 is TGTGCCAGCAGCTGGGCAGGGGCCTCCAGGGCCCTCCACTTT. Its protein is CASSWAGASRALHF.

The V gene is TRBV29-1, the J gene TRBJ1-1, with a tentative D call TRBD1 (6 bases). The germline V and J ends were trimmed by 3 bases and 5 bases, with 7 bases remaining between them. The CDR3 totals 11 residues. The V gene's germline CDR1 is SQVTM and CDR2 ANQGSEA. CDR3 coding DNA: TGCAGCGTTGACAGGGGAACTGAAGCTTTCTTT. This codes for CSVDRGTEAFF.

The chain links TRBV6-6 to TRBJ1-1, with 7 bases fitting TRBD1. Per the germline V gene, CDR1 is MNHNY and CDR2 is SVGAGI (reference sequence). The CDR3 has 14 amino acids. The V and J ends lost 0 bases and 4 bases, in that order; junction bases with no gene match: 2. The CDR3 DNA reads as TGTGCCAGCAGTTACTCGAACAGGGGCACTGAAGCTTTCTTT. It translates to CASSYSNRGTEAFF.

The chain has TRBV7-8 and TRBJ1-5, with D maybe TRBD1 (6 bases). The length of the CDR3 is 16 residues. Germline V CDR1 and CDR2: SGHVS, FQNEAQ. Trimming shortened V by 5 bases and J by 6 bases, and 20 bases separated the two germline ends. The CDR3: CASSLHEGRGPQPQHF. For the CDR3, the DNA is TGTGCCAGCAGCCTACACGAGGGCAGGGGTCCTCAGCCCCAGCATTTT. Supplemented by reference TRBV7-8 and TRBJ1-5, the full variable domain reads GAGVSQSPRYKVAKRGQDVALRCDPISGHVSLFWYQQALGQGPEFLTYFQNEAQLDKSGLPSDRFFAERPEGSVSTLKIQRTQQEDSAVYLCASSLHEGRGPQPQHFGDGTRLSIL.

The chain links TRBV7-2 to TRBJ2-3; 12 positions match TRBD2. J gave up 5 bases and V 3 bases, and 3 bases lay outside the gene matches. Germline CDR1 is SGHTA and CDR2 is FQGNSA. This CDR3 comprises 15 residues. As DNA, the CDR3 is TGTGCCAGCAGCTTTCTAGCGGGGGGGATAGATACGCAGTATTTT. It specifies CASSFLAGGIDTQYF.

This chain connects TRBV6-5 to TRBJ2-5, with 8 bases identical to TRBD1. Trimming removed 6 bases from V and 4 bases from J; junction bases left unmatched: 7. CDR1 is MNHEY, CDR2 SVGAGI, per germline. This CDR3 is 14 amino acids long. CDR3 in amino acids: CASRTGTGLETQYF. CDR3 in DNA: TGTGCCAGCAGAACCGGGACAGGATTAGAGACCCAGTACTTC.

V and J are TRBV5-1 and TRBJ1-3; D is undetermined. The V gene lost 0 bases and the J gene lost 0 bases, with 7 bases spanning the gap. This CDR3 region has 15 residues. Germline lookup yields CDR1 SGHRS and CDR2 YFSETQ. CDR3 DNA: TGCGCCAGCAGCTTGGCCGTAGCCTCTGGAAACACCATATATTTT. It encodes CASSLAVASGNTIYF.

This clone has more than one count but fewer than ten. The V and J genes are TRBV5-4 and TRBJ2-3; no clear D gene. This CDR3 has 13 amino acids. Germline loops: CDR1 SGHNT, CDR2 YYREEE (reference sequence). With 0 bases removed from V and 6 bases from J, the gap between germline ends came to 8 bases. The CDR3 spells CASSLDLRDTQYF. CDR3 sequence (DNA): TGTGCCAGCAGCTTGGACTTGAGGGATACGCAGTATTTT.

The CDR3 DNA reads TGCGCCAGCAAACTAGCGGGGGTAGAGACCCAGTACTTC. Translated, it gives CASKLAGVETQYF. The rearrangement joins TRBV5-1 to TRBJ2-5; 11 bases align to TRBD2. V lost 6 bases to trimming and J lost 4 bases; unmatched junction nucleotides: 2. CDR3 length: 13 amino acids. Germline V lookup: CDR1 SGHRS, CDR2 YFSETQ.

The V and J genes are TRBV6-1 and TRBJ2-7; D is unresolved. V dropped 2 bases and J dropped 5 bases, with 7 bases sitting between them. In germline, CDR1 is MNHNS, CDR2 SASEGT. The CDR3 extends over 12 amino acids. The CDR3, as DNA: TGTGCCAGCAGTGAACCTGGAAACGAGCAGTACTTC. Protein product: CASSEPGNEQYF.

The gene calls are TRBV10-3 and TRBJ2-1; D may correspond to TRBD1 or TRBD2 (6 bases each). Trimming stripped 10 bases from V and 4 bases from J, with 20 bases between. Germline V gene data show CDR1 as ENHRY and CDR2 as SYGVKD. The CDR3 runs to 15 residues. This chain's CDR3 is CATGGGDKIYNEQFF. The CDR3 bases are TGTGCCACAGGAGGAGGGGACAAGATTTACAATGAGCAGTTCTTC.

A remark on this clone: Possible read error: a much larger clone is one base away. Other nucleotide sequences from this sample produce the same CDR3. The chain recombines TRBV19 with TRBJ2-7; possibly TRBD1 for D (6 bases). The V gene lost 3 bases and the J gene lost 0 bases, with 6 bases spanning the gap. In germline, CDR1 is LNHDA, CDR2 SQIVND (reference sequence). The CDR3 is made up of 13 amino acids. The CDR3 region has the DNA TGTGCCAGTAGTATGGACAGCTCCTACGAGCAGTACTTC. It codes for CASSMDSSYEQYF. Full variable domain (outside the CDR3, taken from reference TRBV19 and TRBJ2-7): DGGITQSPKYLFRKEGQNVTLSCEQNLNHDAMYWYRQDPGQGLRLIYYSQIVNDFQKGDIAEGYSVSREKKESFPLTVTSAQKNPTAFYLCASSMDSSYEQYFGPGTRLTVT.

V usage is TRBV5-5 and J usage is TRBJ1-4, with 7 bases identical to TRBD1. The CDR3 contains 16 residues. The germline gives CDR1 SGHKS, CDR2 YYEKEE (reference sequence). Trimming at V came to 3 bases and at J to 8 bases, leaving 13 bases not matched to a gene. CDR3: CASSSLRGPLEEKLFF. The CDR3 DNA follows: TGTGCCAGCAGCTCCCTGAGGGGGCCGCTGGAGGAAAAACTGTTTTTT.